Following are 3 T cell receptor beta chains from one sample sequenced in a study of T cells in localized non-small cell lung cancer. Repertoires were generated with immunoSEQ multiplex PCR, while TCRdb's copy carries only in-frame clones and drops some. The sample shows some 3,500 clones, 20% to 25% of them seen only once. This sample comprised lung tumor tissue, obtained before any cancer treatment. The receptor set was obtained from a woman aged 35 to 70 with stage I lung adenocarcinoma.

V gene TRBV6-1 combines with J gene TRBJ1-4; perhaps TRBD1 as D (6 bases). The CDR3 sequence is 15 residues long. V gave up 1 base and J gave up 8 bases, with 14 bases separating them. CDR1 and CDR2 from the germline V gene are MNHNS and SASEGT. CDR3 sequence: CASSEGGGAGEKLFF. The DNA for the CDR3 is TGTGCCAGCAGTGAAGGTGGGGGGGCAGGGGAAAAACTGTTTTTT.

The chain is built from TRBV7-7 and TRBJ1-3; D gene unclear. Per germline, CDR1 SSHAT and CDR2 FNYEAQ (reference sequence). V lost 3 bases, J lost 0 bases, and 6 bases lay in between. The CDR3 has 14 amino acids. Written as DNA, the CDR3 is TGTGCCAGCAGCTTGCAGAGCTCTGGAAACACCATATATTTT. This translates into CASSLQSSGNTIYF.

This clone was found a few times. The gene calls are TRBV6-8 and TRBJ1-2; D is unresolved. Germline V gene data show CDR1 as MNHGY and CDR2 as SAAAGT. This CDR3 is 13 amino acids long. The V end was cut by 2 bases, the J end by 2 bases, with 6 bases between. CDR3 bases: TGTGCCAGCAGTTACGCGGGGAACTATGGCTACACCTTC. As protein: CASSYAGNYGYTF.